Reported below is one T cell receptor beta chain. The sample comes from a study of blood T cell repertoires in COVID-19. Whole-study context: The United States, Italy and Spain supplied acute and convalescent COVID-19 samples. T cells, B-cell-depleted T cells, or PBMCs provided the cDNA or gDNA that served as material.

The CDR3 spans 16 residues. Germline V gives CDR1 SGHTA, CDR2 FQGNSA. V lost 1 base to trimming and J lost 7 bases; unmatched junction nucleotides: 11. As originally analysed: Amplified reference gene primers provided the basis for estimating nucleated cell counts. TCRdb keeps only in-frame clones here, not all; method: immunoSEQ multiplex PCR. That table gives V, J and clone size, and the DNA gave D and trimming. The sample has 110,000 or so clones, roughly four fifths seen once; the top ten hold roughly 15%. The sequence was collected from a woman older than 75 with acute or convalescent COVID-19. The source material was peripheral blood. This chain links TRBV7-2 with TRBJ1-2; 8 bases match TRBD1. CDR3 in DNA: TGTGCCAGCAGCTTAGAAGACAGGGGCCTGGTGAGTGGCTACACCTTC. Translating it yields CASSLEDRGLVSGYTF.